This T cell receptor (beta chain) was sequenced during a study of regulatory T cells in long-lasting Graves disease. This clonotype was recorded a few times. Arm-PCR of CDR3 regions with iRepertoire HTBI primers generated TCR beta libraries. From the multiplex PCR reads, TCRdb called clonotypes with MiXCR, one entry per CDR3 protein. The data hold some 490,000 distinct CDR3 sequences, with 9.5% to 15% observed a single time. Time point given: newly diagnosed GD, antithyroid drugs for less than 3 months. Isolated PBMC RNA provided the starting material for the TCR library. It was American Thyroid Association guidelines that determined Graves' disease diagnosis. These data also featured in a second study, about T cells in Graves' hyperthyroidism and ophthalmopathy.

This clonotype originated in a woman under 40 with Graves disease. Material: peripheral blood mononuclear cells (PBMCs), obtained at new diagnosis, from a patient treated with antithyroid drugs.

The CDR3 loop reads CASSQRAGGYYGYTF. Here the CDR3 DNA reads TGCGCCAGCAGCCAAAGAGCAGGGGGGTACTATGGCTACACCTTC. The chain carries TRBV4-1 and TRBJ1-2; 7 bases align to TRBD1. Germline-derived CDR1 and CDR2 are MGHRA and YSYEKL. This CDR3 has 15 residues. J lost 3 bases, V lost 2 bases, and 6 bases had no gene match.